The 29 T cell receptor beta chains below come from one sample, sequenced in a study of T cells in narcolepsy. Generated by immunoSEQ multiplex PCR, the TCRdb table keeps only in-frame clones and is missing some. The sample consists of around 30,000 clones, around 77% of them appearing once. Sequencing was carried out using memory (CD45RA-) CD4+ T cells from blood. These receptor sequences come from a human donor in good health.

The V gene is TRBV2, the J gene TRBJ2-1; 11 bases match TRBD1. Germline V CDR1 and CDR2: SNHLY, FYNNEI. V shed 8 bases, J shed 10 bases, and the junction held 7 bases outside the gene matches. CDR3 size: 13 residues. In nucleotides, the CDR3 is TGTGCCAGCCTTGGACAGGGGGCGCAAGAGCAGTTCTTC. The encoded protein is CASLGQGAQEQFF.

The chain's CDR3 is CASSSTGGAIYGYTF. CDR3 coding DNA: TGTGCCAGCAGTTCAACAGGGGGAGCGATCTATGGCTACACCTTC. The gene calls are TRBV6-5 and TRBJ1-2; TRBD1 agrees at 8 bases. Losses at the gene ends were 4 bases for V and 4 bases for J; bases not matched to a gene: 8. The germline gives CDR1 MNHEY, CDR2 SVGAGI. The CDR3 runs 15 residues.

This sequence joins TRBV6-1 and TRBJ1-1; D remains ambiguous. V lost 7 bases to trimming and J lost 6 bases, with 18 bases between them. The CDR3 spans 14 residues. CDR1 and CDR2 from the germline V gene are MNHNS and SASEGT. The CDR3 DNA sequence: TGTGCCAGCACCCAGCGGGCCGGTAGCTCTGAAGCTTTCTTT. Translated, it gives CASTQRAGSSEAFF.

This sequence joins TRBV10-3 and TRBJ2-3, with TRBD2 matching over 9 bases. The J segment lost 5 bases and the V segment lost 5 bases, leaving 8 bases of the junction unmatched. This CDR3 contains 15 residues. Germline V gene lookup returns CDR1 ENHRY and CDR2 SYGVKD. The CDR3 coding sequence is TGTGCCATCAGTCCTCGACTAGCGGAAAAAGATACGCAGTATTTT. It yields the protein CAISPRLAEKDTQYF.

The chain is built from TRBV2 and TRBJ2-4, with 9 bases identical to TRBD1. Per the germline V gene, CDR1 is SNHLY and CDR2 is FYNNEI. The CDR3 is made up of 16 amino acids. Trimming cost V 7 bases and J 2 bases; bases outside gene matches: 9. CDR3 bases: TGTGCCAGCACCCCCGGGACAGGGTGGACCAAAAACATTCAGTACTTC. Translated: CASTPGTGWTKNIQYF.

DNA of the CDR3: TGTGCCAGCAGCTACGATTCTATGGGGGCTTTCTTT. As protein: CASSYDSMGAFF. This rearrangement joins TRBV5-4 to TRBJ1-1; D remains ambiguous. The CDR3 sequence is 12 residues long. Between the trimmed V and J ends, which lost 3 bases and 11 bases, there was a span of 14 bases. Per the germline V gene, CDR1 is SGHNT and CDR2 is YYREEE (reference sequence).

This rearrangement joins TRBV14 to TRBJ2-7; TRBD2 matches 9 bases. The CDR3 extends over 16 amino acids. The germline CDR1 and CDR2 sequences are SGHDN and FVKESK. J lost 3 bases, V lost 1 base, and 7 bases had no gene match. Written as DNA, the CDR3 is TGTGCCAGCAGCCAAGGACGACTAGCGGACTTCTACGAGCAGTACTTC. Protein product: CASSQGRLADFYEQYF.

This chain links TRBV5-4 with TRBJ2-3, with D tentatively TRBD2 (5 bases). In germline, CDR1 is SGHNT, CDR2 YYREEE (reference sequence). The CDR3 contains 14 residues. V lost 2 bases and J 1 base, leaving 8 bases between the germline ends. CDR3: CASSFRTGTDTQYF. In DNA form, the CDR3 reads TGTGCCAGCAGCTTCCGGACTGGCACAGATACGCAGTATTTT. The whole variable domain, filled in from reference TRBV5-4 and TRBJ2-3, reads ETGVTQSPTHLIKTRGQQVTLRCSSQSGHNTVSWYQQALGQGPQFIFQYYREEENGRGNFPPRFSGLQFPNYSSELNVNALELDDSALYLCASSFRTGTDTQYFGPGTRLTVL.

The V and J genes are TRBV5-1 and TRBJ1-2, with a possible D match to TRBD1 (5 bases). CDR3 length equals 16 residues. V was pared by 0 bases and J by 6 bases, with 18 bases between. Germline assignment: CDR1 SGHRS and CDR2 YFSETQ. Here the CDR3 reads CASSLAIIEGSDGYTF. Here the CDR3 DNA reads TGCGCCAGCAGCTTGGCCATTATCGAGGGGAGTGATGGCTACACCTTC.

The V call is TRBV7-9, the J call TRBJ2-5; D uncertain. From germline, CDR1 is SEHNR and CDR2 FQNEAQ (reference sequence). CDR3 size: 12 residues. The V end was cut by 6 bases, the J end by 5 bases, with 10 bases between. CDR3: CASRRGEETQYF. CDR3 nucleotide sequence: TGTGCCAGCAGAAGAGGTGAGGAGACCCAGTACTTC.

This clone was detected only once. V and J are TRBV2 and TRBJ2-3, with D tentatively TRBD1 (5 bases). The length of the CDR3 is 18 residues. Trimming stripped 2 bases from V and 0 bases from J, with 18 bases between. Germline V gene data show CDR1 as SNHLY and CDR2 as FYNNEI. CDR3 in amino acids: CASSESMLGVPSTDTQYF. The CDR3 region has the DNA TGTGCCAGCAGTGAATCCATGTTAGGGGTCCCTAGCACAGATACGCAGTATTTT.

In this sample, this clone turned up once. The J gene is TRBJ1-2, the V gene TRBV10-1, with D unclear. Trimming took off 4 bases at V and 5 bases at J, with 11 bases between the two ends. This CDR3 region has 13 residues. CDR1 is WNHNN and CDR2 is SYGVQD in the germline V gene (reference sequence). CDR3 coding DNA: TGCGCCAGCAGTGCCGGGGAAGCTTATGGCTACACCTTC. It encodes CASSAGEAYGYTF.

The chain links TRBV9 to TRBJ1-3; TRBD1 is a possible D gene (5 bases). The V gene lost 0 bases and the J gene lost 4 bases, with 14 bases spanning the gap. CDR3 length: 16 amino acids. CDR1 and CDR2 from the germline V gene are SGDLS and YYNGEE. CDR3 coding DNA: TGTGCCAGCAGCGTAGGTGAGGGGATGTCCGGAAACACCATATATTTT. Amino acids: CASSVGEGMSGNTIYF.

V and J are TRBV6-1 and TRBJ1-2; 7 positions agree with TRBD1. After removal of 7 bases from V and 0 bases from J, the junction contained 2 bases not matched to a gene. CDR1 and CDR2 (germline): MNHNS, SASEGT. There are 13 residues in the CDR3. The CDR3 loop reads CASTDRANYGYTF. The CDR3 DNA reads as TGTGCCAGCACCGACAGGGCTAACTATGGCTACACCTTC.

This CDR3 is CASSPGLRQPQHF. CDR3 coding DNA: TGTGCCAGCAGTCCCGGACTGCGGCAGCCCCAGCATTTT. The V gene is TRBV27, the J gene TRBJ1-5; D unresolved. Germline CDR1 MNHEY, CDR2 SMNVEV (reference sequence). The CDR3 runs to 13 residues. Deletions cut 5 bases from V and 7 bases from J, with 12 bases between.

The chain is built from TRBV4-1 and TRBJ1-2; tentative D call: TRBD1 (5 bases). The germline CDR1 and CDR2 sequences are MGHRA and YSYEKL. This CDR3 contains 14 residues. Trimming took off 1 base at V and 10 bases at J, with 16 bases between the two ends. The CDR3 spells CASSQGVWTTVYTF. DNA for the CDR3: TGCGCCAGCAGCCAAGGAGTCTGGACAACGGTCTACACCTTC.

This chain connects TRBV5-1 to TRBJ2-5; D is tentatively TRBD1 or TRBD2 (5 bases each). Trimming left V 4 bases short and J 8 bases short, with 21 bases between. Germline values: CDR1 SGHRS, CDR2 YFSETQ. CDR3 length equals 15 residues. The CDR3 region has the DNA TGCGCCAGCAGCCCCGGTCGAGGGGTAGGGGAAACCCAGTACTTC. Protein sequence: CASSPGRGVGETQYF.

The table lists this clone with a count of one. The V gene is TRBV10-2, the J gene TRBJ2-7, with a weak D call TRBD1 (6 bases). From germline, CDR1 is WSHSY and CDR2 SAAADI. V was pared by 0 bases and J by 2 bases, with 11 bases between. The CDR3 loop spans 15 amino acids. CDR3 protein: CASSESSGQTYEQYF. The CDR3 nucleotides read TGCGCCAGCAGTGAGTCGTCGGGACAAACCTACGAGCAGTACTTC.

V gene TRBV5-1 combines with J gene TRBJ2-7; TRBD1 matches at 12 bases. There are 14 residues in the CDR3. Germline lookup yields CDR1 SGHRS and CDR2 YFSETQ. Trimming at V came to 4 bases and at J to 7 bases, leaving 6 bases not matched to a gene. The CDR3 DNA is TGCGCCAGCAGCGGGGGACAGGGGGCGCGAGAGCAGTACTTC. Translation gives CASSGGQGAREQYF. The variable domain in full, completed from reference TRBV5-1 and TRBJ2-7, reads KAGVTQTPRYLIKTRGQQVTLSCSPISGHRSVSWYQQTPGQGLQFLFEYFSETQRNKGNFPGRFSGRQFSNSRSEMNVSTLELGDSALYLCASSGGQGAREQYFGPGTRLTVT.

Only one count was recorded for this clone. The rearrangement joins TRBV18 to TRBJ2-5; 7 nucleotides agree with TRBD1. Germline values: CDR1 KGHSH, CDR2 LQKENI. This CDR3 has 15 residues. The junction had 4 bases not matched to a gene; V was cut back by 1 base and J by 2 bases. CDR3 protein: CASSPQRGPQETQYF. In DNA form, the CDR3 reads TGTGCCAGCTCACCACAGAGGGGGCCTCAAGAGACCCAGTACTTC.

There are a few counts of this clone. The V gene is TRBV6-5, the J gene TRBJ2-2; 9 bases fit TRBD1. Germline V gene sequence: CDR1 MNHEY, CDR2 SVGAGI. The CDR3 length is 13 residues. The junction had 4 bases not matched to a gene; V was cut back by 8 bases and J by 6 bases. The CDR3 protein is CASRTGVAGELFF. CDR3 coding DNA: TGTGCCAGCCGGACAGGGGTGGCCGGGGAGCTGTTTTTT.

This rearrangement joins TRBV13 to TRBJ1-5; D not resolved. CDR3 length: 12 residues. Trimming took off 5 bases at V and 5 bases at J, with 7 bases between the two ends. Germline V gene data show CDR1 as PRHDT and CDR2 as FYEKMQ (reference sequence). Here the CDR3 DNA reads TGTGCCAGCAGCCTGGGTGATCAGCCCCAGCATTTT. This codes for CASSLGDQPQHF.

The V call is TRBV18, the J call TRBJ2-7; possibly TRBD1 for D (5 bases). This CDR3 has 15 residues. V was pared by 3 bases and J by 7 bases, with 19 bases between. Per germline, CDR1 KGHSH and CDR2 LQKENI. CDR3 sequence: CASSPKGNPKGEQYF. CDR3 nucleotides: TGTGCCAGCTCACCTAAGGGAAACCCTAAGGGGGAGCAGTACTTC.

The chain combines TRBV10-3 with TRBJ2-1; 13 nucleotides line up with TRBD2. V lost 11 bases, J lost 9 bases, and 4 bases stayed unmatched. In germline, CDR1 is ENHRY, CDR2 SYGVKD. The CDR3 has 12 amino acids. CDR3: CAVGLAGVEQFF. In DNA, the CDR3 is TGTGCCGTCGGACTAGCGGGAGTTGAGCAGTTCTTC.

V and J are TRBV2 and TRBJ1-2, with D unresolved. V dropped 8 bases and J dropped 4 bases, with 17 bases sitting between them. The CDR3 covers 14 residues. Looked up from germline, CDR1 is SNHLY and CDR2 is FYNNEI. CDR3 in DNA: TGTGCCAGCTCTTCCCTTCTGAGGGTCTATGGCTACACCTTC. Translating gives CASSSLLRVYGYTF.

J is TRBJ2-1 and V is TRBV18; TRBD2 agrees at 8 bases. CDR3 length: 14 amino acids. The trim removed 6 bases at V and 8 bases at J, leaving 9 bases unmatched. CDR1 is KGHSH, CDR2 LQKENI, per germline. The CDR3 coding sequence is TGTGCCAGCTCCACCCGAACAGCGGGAGATGAGCAGTTCTTC. Residues: CASSTRTAGDEQFF.

V and J are TRBV11-2 and TRBJ1-4; perhaps TRBD1 as D (6 bases). Germline-derived CDR1 and CDR2 are SGHAT and FQNNGV. The length of the CDR3 is 15 residues. Trimming shortened V by 3 bases and J by 8 bases, and 16 bases separated the two germline ends. CDR3 amino acids: CASSLGGGGREKLFF. The CDR3 bases are TGTGCCAGCAGCTTGGGGGGCGGGGGCCGAGAAAAACTGTTTTTT.

In this sample, this clone turned up once. V and J are TRBV5-1 and TRBJ1-1, with D possibly TRBD1 on 6 matching bases. This CDR3 has 15 amino acids. The V end lost 1 base, the J end lost 2 bases, and 12 bases lay between the germline ends. Germline V gene data show CDR1 as SGHRS and CDR2 as YFSETQ. The DNA of the CDR3 is TGCGCCAGCAGCTTGTTCCGGGGGCAAAACACTGAAGCTTTCTTT. Its protein product is CASSLFRGQNTEAFF.

This chain uses TRBV6-1 with TRBJ1-2; D is uncertain. This CDR3 has 11 residues. CDR1 and CDR2 (germline): MNHNS, SASEGT. Between the trimmed V and J ends, which lost 4 bases and 4 bases, there was a span of 4 bases. CDR3 in DNA: TGTGCCAGCAGTGGCCTCTATGGCTACACCTTC. Its translation is CASSGLYGYTF.